Presented here are 20 T cell receptor beta chains from one specimen sequenced in a study of radiotherapy plus CTLA-4 blockade in lung cancer. This table comes from immunoSEQ multiplex PCR, and its TCRdb copy is limited to in-frame clones, with some not included. The data contain 45,000 to 55,000 clones, about 72% of them seen just once; the ten biggest clones take up approximately 10%. The sequenced sample was peripheral blood, obtained from a patient treated with radiotherapy plus ipilimumab. These receptors were obtained from a human donor with non-small cell lung cancer who had stable disease on radiotherapy plus ipilimumab.

This clone was seen only a few times. V usage is TRBV7-9 and J usage is TRBJ2-7, with D perhaps TRBD1 or TRBD2 (5 bases each). The CDR3 is 12 amino acids. Trimming cost V 8 bases and J 5 bases, with 13 bases left between them. The germline CDR1 and CDR2 sequences are SEHNR and FQNEAQ (reference sequence). In DNA, the CDR3 is TGTGCCAGCGGAAAGGGGCGGGACGAGCAGTACTTC. It is translated as CASGKGRDEQYF.

The rearrangement uses TRBV7-2 and TRBJ2-5, with D perhaps given as TRBD1 or TRBD2 (6 bases each). Germline assignment: CDR1 SGHTA and CDR2 FQGNSA. The germline V and J ends were trimmed by 5 bases and 5 bases, with 18 bases remaining between them. CDR3 length equals 15 residues. DNA of the CDR3: TGTGCCAGCAGCCCACCCACGGGGGCCGGGGAGACCCAGTACTTC. Translating gives CASSPPTGAGETQYF.

The chain recombines TRBV5-1 with TRBJ2-5; weak D call: TRBD2 (6 bases). The last part of the DNA fits TRBJ2-7 better; the J call may be wrong. Germline CDR1 and CDR2: SGHRS and YFSETQ. The CDR3 extends over 17 amino acids. CDR3 DNA: TGCGCCAGCAGCTTGGCCGGGACTGGCCTTTGGGGGTACGAGCAGTACTTC. Its translation is CASSLAGTGLWGYEQYF.

This clone is a singleton in its sample. This CDR3 reads CASSPSPAGGVTQYF. The CDR3 DNA is TGTGCCAGCAGCCCCTCTCCCGCGGGGGGGGTTACGCAGTATTTT. V and J are TRBV4-2 and TRBJ2-3; 9 nucleotides line up with TRBD2. The CDR3 contains 15 residues. V lost 4 bases to trimming and J lost 8 bases; unmatched junction nucleotides: 10. Germline assignment: CDR1 LGHNA and CDR2 YNFKEQ.

This sequence joins TRBV2 and TRBJ1-5; the D is unclear. The CDR3 runs to 13 residues. Trimming removed 4 bases at V and 9 bases at J, with 13 bases between. Germline V CDR1 and CDR2: SNHLY, FYNNEI. CDR3 residues: CASSGELFWPQHF. CDR3 in DNA: TGTGCCAGCAGTGGGGAACTGTTCTGGCCCCAGCATTTT.

The CDR3 nucleotides are TGCGCCAGCAGTGAGTTAGATACGCAGTATTTT. Encoded protein: CASSELDTQYF. This chain uses TRBV10-1 with TRBJ2-3; D not resolved. Trimming cost V 1 base and J 5 bases, with 1 base left between them. Germline lookup yields CDR1 WNHNN and CDR2 SYGVQD (reference sequence). The length of the CDR3 is 11 residues.

Remarks on this clone: This sample also contains other DNA sequences that code for the same CDR3. This sequence joins TRBV5-1 and TRBJ1-5; 7 bases fit TRBD1. The CDR3 totals 18 residues. With 0 bases clipped from V and 6 bases from J, the junction kept 15 bases outside the gene matches. The V gene's germline CDR1 is SGHRS and CDR2 YFSETQ. CDR3: CASSLEGSQGGVLQPQHF. DNA for the CDR3: TGCGCCAGCAGCTTGGAAGGGTCCCAGGGGGGTGTTCTTCAGCCCCAGCATTTT.

The DNA of the CDR3 is TGTGCCAGCAGTTTAAGGGAGGGCGGTGAGCAGTACTTC. It is translated as CASSLREGGEQYF. The chain recombines TRBV27 with TRBJ2-7, with 7 positions matching TRBD2. The junction had 5 bases not matched to a gene; V was cut back by 2 bases and J by 7 bases. CDR1 is MNHEY and CDR2 is SMNVEV in the germline V gene (reference sequence). The CDR3 totals 13 residues.

As for this clone: An end of the junction differs from the germline gene, which may be a read error. The chain links TRBV30 to TRBJ1-2; 8 bases map to TRBD1. From germline, CDR1 is GTSNPN and CDR2 SVGIG (reference sequence). This CDR3 has 11 residues. The DNA for the CDR3 is TGTGCCTGGAGTACCTGGACAGGGAAACTCTTC. Residues: CAWSTWTGKLF.

The table lists this clone with a count of one. V and J are TRBV18 and TRBJ1-2; the D is unclear. Germline-derived CDR1 and CDR2 are KGHSH and LQKENI. CDR3 length equals 16 residues. Between the trimmed V and J ends, which lost 0 bases and 5 bases, there was a span of 16 bases. The CDR3 DNA follows: TGTGCCAGCTCACCACCGAACAAGCCGGTCGAATATGGCTACACCTTC. It codes for CASSPPNKPVEYGYTF.

The chain links TRBV6-4 to TRBJ2-3, with TRBD1 matching over 9 bases. V gave up 6 bases and J gave up 3 bases; unmatched junction bases: 7. The CDR3 length is 15 residues. The germline CDR1 and CDR2 sequences are MRHNA and SNTAGT. As DNA, the CDR3 is TGTGCCAGCAGCCCACAGGGGGCCCCAACAGATACGCAGTATTTT. It is translated as CASSPQGAPTDTQYF.

This clone has only one observation. The V gene is TRBV4-3, the J gene TRBJ1-1; D is uncertain. This CDR3 comprises 14 residues. Germline CDR1 and CDR2: LGHNA and YSLEER. The V end was cut by 2 bases, the J end by 1 base, with 8 bases between. CDR3 sequence reads: CASSQRHRNTEAFF. The CDR3 region has the DNA TGCGCCAGCAGCCAACGACACAGGAACACTGAAGCTTTCTTT.

This clone showed up just once. The chain links TRBV19 to TRBJ2-3; 7 bases fit TRBD1. The V segment lost 4 bases and the J segment 3 bases; nucleotides outside the gene matches: 7. Germline CDR1 reads LNHDA; CDR2 reads SQIVND (reference sequence). This CDR3 is 15 amino acids long. CDR3 sequence reads: CASSTTGVVTDTQYF. The DNA of the CDR3 is TGTGCCAGTAGTACAACAGGGGTGGTTACAGATACGCAGTATTTT.

The CDR3 DNA sequence: TGTGCCAGCAGGAGGGACATCTCCTACGAGCAGTACGTC. Residues: CASRRDISYEQYV. The V call is TRBV6-1, the J call TRBJ2-7; tentative D call: TRBD1 (6 bases). CDR3 size: 13 residues. V was shortened by 6 bases and J by 0 bases, with 9 bases between the two germline ends. Per the germline V gene, CDR1 is MNHNS and CDR2 is SASEGT.

This clone turned up a few times. The chain carries TRBV15 and TRBJ1-2, with D tentatively TRBD1 (6 bases). Germline CDR1 reads LNHNV; CDR2 reads YYDKDF (reference sequence). This CDR3 is built from 15 residues. Trimming pared 1 base from V and 2 bases from J, leaving 11 bases between. The CDR3 DNA reads as TGTGCCACCAGCAGAGTCGGAACAGGGAACTATGGCTACACCTTC. This gives the protein CATSRVGTGNYGYTF. Filled out from reference TRBV15 and TRBJ1-2, the complete variable domain reads DAMVIQNPRYQVTQFGKPVTLSCSQTLNHNVMYWYQQKSSQAPKLLFHYYDKDFNNEADTPDNFQSRRPNTSFCFLDIRSPGLGDTAMYLCATSRVGTGNYGYTFGSGTRLTVV.

The rearrangement uses TRBV2 and TRBJ1-2, with 9 bases matching TRBD1. The length of the CDR3 is 12 residues. Germline CDR1 SNHLY, CDR2 FYNNEI. With 4 bases clipped from V and 8 bases from J, the junction kept 2 bases outside the gene matches. The CDR3 spells CASSGDRAGYTF. In DNA, the CDR3 is TGTGCCAGCAGTGGGGACAGGGCCGGCTACACCTTC.

This clone was counted between two and nine times. The chain carries TRBV7-2 and TRBJ1-4; tentatively, D is TRBD1 (6 bases). V lost 5 bases and J 7 bases, leaving 17 bases between the germline ends. The germline V gene has CDR1 SGHTA and CDR2 FQGNSA. The CDR3 extends over 15 amino acids. The CDR3 region is CASSPQDRSAEKLFF. In nucleotides, the CDR3 is TGTGCCAGCAGCCCCCAGGACAGATCTGCTGAAAAACTGTTTTTT.

V is TRBV6-6 and J is TRBJ2-5, with 7 bases aligning to TRBD1. The end of the DNA fits TRBJ2-7 better, so the J call may be wrong. This CDR3 is built from 13 residues. The germline gives CDR1 MNHNY, CDR2 SVGAGI (reference sequence). DNA for the CDR3: TGTGCCAGCAGTTACCCAGGGGGCTACGAGCAGTACTTC. Translating it yields CASSYPGGYEQYF.

V usage is TRBV15 and J usage is TRBJ1-1; D is unclear. V was shortened by 4 bases and J by 1 base, with 7 bases between the two germline ends. Germline V CDR1 and CDR2: LNHNV, YYDKDF (reference sequence). The CDR3 has 13 residues. The chain's CDR3 is CATSISRNTEAFF. The CDR3 DNA reads as TGTGCCACCAGCATCTCCCGGAACACTGAAGCTTTCTTT.

This chain joins TRBV7-9 and TRBJ2-1, with 7 bases aligning to TRBD1. Germline trimming cut 1 base from V and 14 bases from J; bases unmatched to any gene: 8. CDR1 is SEHNR and CDR2 is FQNEAQ in the germline V gene (reference sequence). This CDR3 has 13 amino acids. In DNA, the CDR3 is TGTGCCAGCAGCTTAGGGGGTGACAGGGTGAAGTTCTTC. Protein: CASSLGGDRVKFF.